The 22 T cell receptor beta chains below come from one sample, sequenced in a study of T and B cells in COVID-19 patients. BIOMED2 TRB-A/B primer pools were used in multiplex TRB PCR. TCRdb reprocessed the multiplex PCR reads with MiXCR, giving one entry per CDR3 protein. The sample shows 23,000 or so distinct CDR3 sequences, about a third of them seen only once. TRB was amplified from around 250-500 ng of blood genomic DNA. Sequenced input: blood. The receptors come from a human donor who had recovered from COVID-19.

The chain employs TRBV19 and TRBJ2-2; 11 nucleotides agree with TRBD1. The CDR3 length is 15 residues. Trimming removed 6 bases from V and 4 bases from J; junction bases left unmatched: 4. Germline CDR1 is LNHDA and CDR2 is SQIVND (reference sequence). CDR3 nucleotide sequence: TGTGCCAGTAGATCCGGGACAGGGGGCACCGGGGAGCTGTTTTTT. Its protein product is CASRSGTGGTGELFF.

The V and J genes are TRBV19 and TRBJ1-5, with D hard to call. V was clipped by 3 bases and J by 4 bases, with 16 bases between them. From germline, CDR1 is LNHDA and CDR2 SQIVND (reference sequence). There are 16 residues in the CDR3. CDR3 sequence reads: CASSIRPSSGNQPQHF. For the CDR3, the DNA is TGTGCCAGTAGTATTAGGCCTTCTAGTGGGAATCAGCCCCAGCATTTT.

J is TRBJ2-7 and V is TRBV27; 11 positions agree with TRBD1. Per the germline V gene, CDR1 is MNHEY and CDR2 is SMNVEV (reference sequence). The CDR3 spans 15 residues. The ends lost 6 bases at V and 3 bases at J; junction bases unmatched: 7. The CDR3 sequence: CASSTAGTGGYEQYF. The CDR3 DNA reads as TGTGCCAGCAGCACAGCCGGGACAGGGGGCTACGAGCAGTACTTC.

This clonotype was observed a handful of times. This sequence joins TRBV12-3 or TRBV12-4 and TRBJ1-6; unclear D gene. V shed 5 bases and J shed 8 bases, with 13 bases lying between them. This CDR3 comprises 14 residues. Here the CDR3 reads CASSPRLLDSPLHF. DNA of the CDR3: TGTGCCAGCAGTCCCAGGTTGTTAGATTCACCCCTCCACTTT.

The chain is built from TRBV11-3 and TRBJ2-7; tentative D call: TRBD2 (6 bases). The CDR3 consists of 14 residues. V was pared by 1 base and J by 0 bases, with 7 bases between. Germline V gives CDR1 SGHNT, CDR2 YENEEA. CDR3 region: CASSLGGDSYEQYF. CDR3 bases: TGTGCCAGCAGCTTAGGGGGGGACTCCTACGAGCAGTACTTC.

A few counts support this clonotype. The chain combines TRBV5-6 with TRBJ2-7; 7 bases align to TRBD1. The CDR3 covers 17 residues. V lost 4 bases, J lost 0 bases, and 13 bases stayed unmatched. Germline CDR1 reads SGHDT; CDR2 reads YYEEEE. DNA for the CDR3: TGTGCCAGCAGCCTGGGTTTGGGACAGCTGAGCTCCTACGAGCAGTACTTC. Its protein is CASSLGLGQLSSYEQYF.

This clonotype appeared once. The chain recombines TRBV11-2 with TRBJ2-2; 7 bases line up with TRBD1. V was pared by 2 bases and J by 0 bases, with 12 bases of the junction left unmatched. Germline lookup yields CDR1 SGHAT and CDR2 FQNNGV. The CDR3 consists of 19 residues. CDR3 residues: CASSLMGPRGLANTGELFF. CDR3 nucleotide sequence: TGTGCCAGCAGCTTAATGGGGCCTAGGGGGCTCGCGAACACCGGGGAGCTGTTTTTT.

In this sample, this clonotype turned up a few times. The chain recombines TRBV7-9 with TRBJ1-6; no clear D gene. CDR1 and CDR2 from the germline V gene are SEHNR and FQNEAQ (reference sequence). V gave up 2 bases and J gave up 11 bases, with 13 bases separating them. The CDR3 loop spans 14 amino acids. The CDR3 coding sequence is TGTGCCAGCAGCTTAAGTGCGGCCGCGCCACCCCTCCACTTT. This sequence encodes CASSLSAAAPPLHF.

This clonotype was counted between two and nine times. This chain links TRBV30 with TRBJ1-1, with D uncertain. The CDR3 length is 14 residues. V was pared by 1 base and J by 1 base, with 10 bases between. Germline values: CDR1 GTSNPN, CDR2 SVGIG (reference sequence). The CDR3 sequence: CAWSGGRTNTEAFF. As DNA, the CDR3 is TGTGCCTGGAGTGGCGGACGTACGAACACTGAAGCTTTCTTT.

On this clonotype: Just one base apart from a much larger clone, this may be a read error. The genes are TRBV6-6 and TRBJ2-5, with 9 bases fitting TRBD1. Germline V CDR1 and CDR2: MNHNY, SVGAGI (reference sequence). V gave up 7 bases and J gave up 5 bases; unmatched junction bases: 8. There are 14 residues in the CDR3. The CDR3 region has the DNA TGTGCCAGCACTCGGACAGGGGTAAGCGAGACCCAGTACTTC. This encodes CASTRTGVSETQYF.

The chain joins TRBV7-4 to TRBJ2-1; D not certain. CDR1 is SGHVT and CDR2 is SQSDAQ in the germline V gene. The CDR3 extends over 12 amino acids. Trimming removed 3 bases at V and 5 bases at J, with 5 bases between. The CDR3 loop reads CASSLENNEQFF. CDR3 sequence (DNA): TGTGCCAGCAGCTTGGAGAACAATGAGCAGTTCTTC.

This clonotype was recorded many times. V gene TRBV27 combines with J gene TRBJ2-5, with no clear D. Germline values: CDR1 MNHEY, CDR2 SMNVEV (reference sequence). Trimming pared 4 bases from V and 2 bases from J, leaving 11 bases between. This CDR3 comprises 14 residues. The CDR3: CASSSYGIQETQYF. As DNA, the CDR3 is TGTGCCAGCAGTTCGTACGGTATACAAGAGACCCAGTACTTC.

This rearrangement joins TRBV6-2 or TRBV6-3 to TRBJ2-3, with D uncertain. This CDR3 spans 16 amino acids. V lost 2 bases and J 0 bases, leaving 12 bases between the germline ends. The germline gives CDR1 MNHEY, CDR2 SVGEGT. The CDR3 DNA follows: TGTGCCAGCAGTTACACCACCGGATGGAGCACAGATACGCAGTATTTT. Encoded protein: CASSYTTGWSTDTQYF.

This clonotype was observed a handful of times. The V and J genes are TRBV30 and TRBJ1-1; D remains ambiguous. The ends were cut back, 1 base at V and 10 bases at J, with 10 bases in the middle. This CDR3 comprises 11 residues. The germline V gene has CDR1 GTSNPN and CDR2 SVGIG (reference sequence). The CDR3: CAWSDGFGAFF. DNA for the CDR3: TGTGCCTGGAGTGACGGCTTTGGAGCTTTCTTT.

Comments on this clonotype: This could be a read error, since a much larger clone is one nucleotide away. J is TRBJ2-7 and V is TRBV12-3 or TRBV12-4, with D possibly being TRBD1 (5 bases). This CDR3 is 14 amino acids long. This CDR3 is CASGLGQVAYEQYF. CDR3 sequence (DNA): TGTGCCAGCGGTTTGGGGCAGGTAGCCTACGAGCAGTACTTC.

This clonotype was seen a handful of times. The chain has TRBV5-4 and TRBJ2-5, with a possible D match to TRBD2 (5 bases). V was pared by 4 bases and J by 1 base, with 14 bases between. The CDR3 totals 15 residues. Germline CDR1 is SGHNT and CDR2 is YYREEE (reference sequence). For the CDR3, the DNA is TGTGCCAGCAGCAGGACTCTCTCGGTCCAAGAGACCCAGTACTTC. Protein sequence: CASSRTLSVQETQYF.

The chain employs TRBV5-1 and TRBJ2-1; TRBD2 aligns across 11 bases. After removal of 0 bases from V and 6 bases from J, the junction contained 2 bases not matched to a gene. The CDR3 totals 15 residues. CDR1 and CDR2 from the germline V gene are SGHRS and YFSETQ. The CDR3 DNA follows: TGCGCCAGCAGCTTGGGACTAGCGGGGTCCAATGAGCAGTTCTTC. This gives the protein CASSLGLAGSNEQFF.

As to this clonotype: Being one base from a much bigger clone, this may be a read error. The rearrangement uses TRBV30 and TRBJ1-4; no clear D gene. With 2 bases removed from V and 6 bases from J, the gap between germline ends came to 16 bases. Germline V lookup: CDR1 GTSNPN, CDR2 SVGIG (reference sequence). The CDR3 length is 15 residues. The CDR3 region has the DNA TGTGCCTGGAGTACCCTCGGTAGAGAGGATGAAAAACTGTTTTTT. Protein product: CAWSTLGREDEKLFF.

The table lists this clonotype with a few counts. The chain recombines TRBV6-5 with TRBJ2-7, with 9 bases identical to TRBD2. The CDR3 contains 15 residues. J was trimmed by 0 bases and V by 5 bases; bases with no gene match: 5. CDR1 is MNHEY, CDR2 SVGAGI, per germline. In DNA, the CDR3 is TGTGCCAGCAGTGAAACTAGCGGGTACTCCTACGAGCAGTACTTC. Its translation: CASSETSGYSYEQYF.

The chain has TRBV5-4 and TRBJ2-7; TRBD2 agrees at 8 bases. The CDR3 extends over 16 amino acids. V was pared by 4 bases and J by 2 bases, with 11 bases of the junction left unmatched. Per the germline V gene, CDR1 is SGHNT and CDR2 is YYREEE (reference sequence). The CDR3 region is CASSRDGGVQPYEQYF. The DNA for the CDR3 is TGTGCCAGCAGCCGCGACGGGGGGGTCCAACCCTACGAGCAGTACTTC.

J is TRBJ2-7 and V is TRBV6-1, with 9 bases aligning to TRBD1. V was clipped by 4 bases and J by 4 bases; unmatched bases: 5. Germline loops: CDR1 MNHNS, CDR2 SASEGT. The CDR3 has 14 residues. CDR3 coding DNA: TGTGCCAGCAGTGTTTCGACAGGGGGTTACGAGCAGTACTTC. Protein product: CASSVSTGGYEQYF.

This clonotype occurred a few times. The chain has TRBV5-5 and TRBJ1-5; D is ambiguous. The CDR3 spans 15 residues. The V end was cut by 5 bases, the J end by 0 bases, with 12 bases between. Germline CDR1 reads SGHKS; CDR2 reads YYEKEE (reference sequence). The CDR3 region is CASRVGIDSNQPQHF. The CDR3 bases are TGTGCCAGCAGGGTTGGCATAGATAGCAATCAGCCCCAGCATTTT. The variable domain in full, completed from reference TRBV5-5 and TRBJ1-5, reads DAGVTQSPTHLIKTRGQQVTLRCSPISGHKSVSWYQQVLGQGPQFIFQYYEKEERGRGNFPDRFSARQFPNYSSELNVNALLLGDSALYLCASRVGIDSNQPQHFGDGTRLSIL.